A single sample is the source of the 19 T cell receptor beta chains below, sequenced in a study of blood T cell repertoires in COVID-19. Sequenced by immunoSEQ multiplex PCR; TCRdb stores in-frame clones only, minus some. The profile covers 350,000 to 450,000 clones, with roughly 90% appearing a single time and roughly 0.86% taken by the ten largest. The sequencing sample was made of PBMCs or T cells enriched from blood (not recorded which). These receptors came from a woman aged 40 to 55 who had been exposed to COVID-19.

The chain joins TRBV11-2 to TRBJ1-3, with D unresolved. Between the trimmed V and J ends, which lost 5 bases and 0 bases, there was a span of 8 bases. CDR1 and CDR2 (germline): SGHAT, FQNNGV. The CDR3 is 14 residues long. CDR3 residues: CASSRLSSGNTIYF. The CDR3 nucleotides are TGTGCCAGCAGCCGACTGTCCTCTGGAAACACCATATATTTT.

This clone has a single count. The gene calls are TRBV27 and TRBJ1-2; no clear D gene. The ends were cut back, 5 bases at V and 3 bases at J, with 19 bases in the middle. This CDR3 is built from 16 residues. Germline CDR1 reads MNHEY; CDR2 reads SMNVEV (reference sequence). CDR3 amino acids: CASSPGPVGRDYGYTF. As DNA, the CDR3 is TGTGCCAGCAGTCCTGGCCCAGTCGGGAGAGACTATGGCTACACCTTC.

J is TRBJ2-1 and V is TRBV19, with TRBD2 matching 13 bases. Germline V gene sequence: CDR1 LNHDA, CDR2 SQIVND (reference sequence). The trim removed 3 bases at V and 3 bases at J, leaving 8 bases unmatched. The CDR3 totals 18 residues. This CDR3 is CASSMALAGGSNYNEQFF. The CDR3 DNA reads as TGTGCCAGTAGTATGGCACTAGCGGGGGGGAGTAACTACAATGAGCAGTTCTTC.

V usage is TRBV24-1 and J usage is TRBJ1-2; possibly TRBD1 for D (6 bases). Germline V lookup: CDR1 KGHDR, CDR2 SFDVKD. The V end was cut by 3 bases, the J end by 4 bases, with 11 bases between. The CDR3 spans 14 residues. CDR3 region: CATSDDDRFYGYTF. The DNA of the CDR3 is TGTGCCACCAGTGATGATGACAGGTTCTATGGCTACACCTTC.

V is TRBV19 and J is TRBJ2-1; TRBD2 matches 8 bases. The germline V gene has CDR1 LNHDA and CDR2 SQIVND (reference sequence). The CDR3 runs to 17 residues. V trimming: 0 bases; J trimming: 3 bases; junction bases outside the gene matches: 7. This chain's CDR3 is CASSIDLALAGYNEQFF. The CDR3 nucleotides read TGTGCCAGTAGTATAGACTTGGCCCTAGCGGGCTACAATGAGCAGTTCTTC. Drawing the rest from reference TRBV19 and TRBJ2-1, the complete variable domain is DGGITQSPKYLFRKEGQNVTLSCEQNLNHDAMYWYRQDPGQGLRLIYYSQIVNDFQKGDIAEGYSVSREKKESFPLTVTSAQKNPTAFYLCASSIDLALAGYNEQFFGPGTRLTVL.

V gene TRBV24-1 combines with J gene TRBJ2-1; 7 nucleotides line up with TRBD2. The V segment lost 4 bases and the J segment 12 bases; nucleotides outside the gene matches: 17. CDR3 size: 16 residues. From germline, CDR1 is KGHDR and CDR2 SFDVKD. The CDR3 region has the DNA TGTGCCACCAGTGAGGCGGGAGTAGGGCATCGGTTACGGCAGTTCTTC. The encoded protein is CATSEAGVGHRLRQFF.

This rearrangement joins TRBV3-1 (or the pseudogene TRBV3-2) to TRBJ2-7; D is uncertain. Looked up from germline, CDR1 is LGHDT and CDR2 is YNNKEL (reference sequence). Trimming shortened V by 1 base and J by 0 bases, and 10 bases separated the two germline ends. This CDR3 spans 15 amino acids. The CDR3 DNA follows: TGTGCCAGCAGCCAAGGCCCAGCTAGCTCCTACGAGCAGTACTTC. Its protein product is CASSQGPASSYEQYF.

The rearrangement joins TRBV7-9 to TRBJ1-5, with 7 bases lining up with TRBD1. Looked up from germline, CDR1 is SEHNR and CDR2 is FQNEAQ (reference sequence). The CDR3 contains 17 residues. Trimming at V came to 1 base and at J to 3 bases, leaving 9 bases not matched to a gene. The CDR3 DNA reads TGTGCCAGCAGCTTAGGACAGGGAGAAGATTCCAATCAGCCCCAGCATTTT. It codes for CASSLGQGEDSNQPQHF.

The rearrangement links TRBV2 to TRBJ2-7, with D tentatively TRBD1 (6 bases). CDR3 size: 12 residues. CDR1 is SNHLY and CDR2 is FYNNEI in the germline V gene. Trimming cost V 7 bases and J 2 bases, with 9 bases left between them. This CDR3 reads CASIGDTYEQYF. The CDR3 coding sequence is TGTGCCAGCATCGGGGACACCTACGAGCAGTACTTC.

This chain uses TRBV2 with TRBJ2-7; TRBD2 agrees at 12 bases. V shed 3 bases, J shed 2 bases, and the junction held 2 bases outside the gene matches. The CDR3 loop spans 15 amino acids. Germline CDR1 is SNHLY and CDR2 is FYNNEI. The CDR3 region has the DNA TGTGCCAGCAGTGACGGACTAGCGGGACCCTACGAGCAGTACTTC. It codes for CASSDGLAGPYEQYF.

The chain couples TRBV12-3 or TRBV12-4 to TRBJ1-3; no clear D gene. CDR3 size: 11 residues. V lost 5 bases and J lost 5, with 4 bases in between. For the CDR3, the DNA is TGTGCCAGCAGTATAAGAAACACCATATATTTT. Translation gives CASSIRNTIYF.

The chain combines TRBV7-2 with TRBJ2-7; 10 positions match TRBD1. The V gene end was trimmed by 0 bases and the J gene end by 7 bases; junction bases not matched to a gene: 9. The CDR3 length is 16 residues. Germline values: CDR1 SGHTA, CDR2 FQGNSA. This CDR3 is CASSLASDRGKGEQYF. In DNA, the CDR3 is TGTGCCAGCAGCTTAGCTTCGGACAGGGGGAAAGGAGAGCAGTACTTC.

This sequence joins TRBV11-2 and TRBJ2-7; the match to TRBD2 covers 9 bases. With 7 bases clipped from V and 6 bases from J, the junction kept 13 bases outside the gene matches. The CDR3 is 15 amino acids. CDR1 and CDR2 (germline): SGHAT, FQNNGV. The chain's CDR3 is CASTPLASGDFEQYF. CDR3 nucleotide sequence: TGTGCCAGCACTCCGCTGGCTAGCGGGGATTTCGAGCAGTACTTC.

This chain connects TRBV18 to TRBJ1-3; tentatively, D is TRBD1 (5 bases). Germline assignment: CDR1 KGHSH and CDR2 LQKENI. With 6 bases removed from V and 1 base from J, the gap between germline ends came to 13 bases. The CDR3 spans 15 residues. This chain's CDR3 is CASSGQPSSGNTIYF. DNA of the CDR3: TGTGCCAGCTCTGGACAACCATCTTCTGGAAACACCATATATTTT.

The V gene is TRBV11-2, the J gene TRBJ1-1; D is uncertain. Germline V gives CDR1 SGHAT, CDR2 FQNNGV. The V end lost 4 bases, the J end lost 3 bases, and 3 bases lay between the germline ends. CDR3 length: 11 amino acids. CDR3 bases: TGTGCCAGCAGCTCGGACACTGAAGCTTTCTTT. Its translation is CASSSDTEAFF.

The chain combines TRBV7-9 with TRBJ2-7, with TRBD2 matching over 14 bases. V dropped 4 bases and J dropped 1; count of bases not matched to a gene: 6. There are 17 residues in the CDR3. Germline V gene sequence: CDR1 SEHNR, CDR2 FQNEAQ (reference sequence). In DNA form, the CDR3 reads TGTGCCAGCAGCTCGAGGGGGACTAGCGGGGGTTCCTACGAGCAGTACTTC. Amino acids: CASSSRGTSGGSYEQYF.

The V call is TRBV15, the J call TRBJ2-5, with no clear D. Germline V gives CDR1 LNHNV, CDR2 YYDKDF (reference sequence). The CDR3 is 13 amino acids. Trimming cost V 3 bases and J 5 bases, with 10 bases left between them. In DNA, the CDR3 is TGTGCCACCAGCAGGAAGTTGGAGGAGACCCAGTACTTC. It codes for CATSRKLEETQYF. Full variable domain (outside the CDR3, taken from reference TRBV15 and TRBJ2-5): DAMVIQNPRYQVTQFGKPVTLSCSQTLNHNVMYWYQQKSSQAPKLLFHYYDKDFNNEADTPDNFQSRRPNTSFCFLDIRSPGLGDTAMYLCATSRKLEETQYFGPGTRLLVL.

The V call is TRBV19, the J call TRBJ2-1, with 10 bases identical to TRBD1. The CDR3 contains 14 residues. Germline V gene sequence: CDR1 LNHDA, CDR2 SQIVND (reference sequence). V lost 4 bases and J lost 9; bases outside the gene matches: 6. The CDR3 DNA sequence: TGTGCCAGTAGTAGAGACAGGGGGCGAGGTGAGCAGTTCTTC. This codes for CASSRDRGRGEQFF.

This clone was counted a single time. The CDR3 region has the DNA TGCAGCGTTGAGAGTGGGGGGGTGGATGAGCAGTTCTTC. Translation: CSVESGGVDEQFF. The chain carries TRBV29-1 and TRBJ2-1, with 7 bases that match TRBD2. The length of the CDR3 is 13 residues. From germline, CDR1 is SQVTM and CDR2 ANQGSEA. J gave up 8 bases and V 3 bases, and 7 bases lay outside the gene matches.